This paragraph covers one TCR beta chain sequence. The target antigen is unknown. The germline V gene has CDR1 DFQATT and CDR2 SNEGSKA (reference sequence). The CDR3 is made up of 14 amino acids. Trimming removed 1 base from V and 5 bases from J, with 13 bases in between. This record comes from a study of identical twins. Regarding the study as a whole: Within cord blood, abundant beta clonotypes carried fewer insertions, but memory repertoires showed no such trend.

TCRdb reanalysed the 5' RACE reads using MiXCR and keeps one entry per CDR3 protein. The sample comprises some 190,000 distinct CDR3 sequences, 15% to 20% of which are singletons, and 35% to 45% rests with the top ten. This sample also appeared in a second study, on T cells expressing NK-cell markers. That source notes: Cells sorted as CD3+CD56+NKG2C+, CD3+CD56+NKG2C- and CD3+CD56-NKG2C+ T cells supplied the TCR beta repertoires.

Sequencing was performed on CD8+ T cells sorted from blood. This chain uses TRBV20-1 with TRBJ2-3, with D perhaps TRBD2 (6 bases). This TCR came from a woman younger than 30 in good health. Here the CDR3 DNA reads TGCAGTGCTAGAGGCGGAGGGCCCAGAGATACGCAGTATTTT. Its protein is CSARGGGPRDTQYF.